A single sample is the source of the 26 T cell receptor beta chains below, sequenced in a study of blood T cell repertoires in COVID-19. Assay: immunoSEQ multiplex PCR; the TCRdb copy retains only in-frame clones and omits some. In the table there are about 290,000 clones, around nine tenths of which are singletons. The material sequenced was PBMCs or T cells enriched from blood (not recorded which). These receptors came from a woman aged 40-49 years who had recovered from COVID-19.

There are a few counts of this clone. The chain combines TRBV10-1 with TRBJ2-5; a weak D match, TRBD1 (6 bases). CDR3 length: 14 residues. V was clipped by 3 bases and J by 4 bases, with 12 bases between them. Germline CDR1 and CDR2: WNHNN and SYGVQD (reference sequence). The CDR3 reads CASSDEGDRETQYF. The CDR3 coding sequence is TGCGCCAGCAGTGATGAGGGGGATCGAGAGACCCAGTACTTC.

The chain employs TRBV7-9 and TRBJ2-1, with 10 bases aligning to TRBD2. V was clipped by 5 bases and J by 5 bases; unmatched bases: 6. Looked up from germline, CDR1 is SEHNR and CDR2 is FQNEAQ (reference sequence). CDR3 length: 15 amino acids. The CDR3 DNA reads TGTGCCAGCAGCATTGCTAGCGGGGGTGACAATGAGCAGTTCTTC. Residues: CASSIASGGDNEQFF.

CDR3 bases: TGTGCCAGAAGCCTAGTTTTGGACAGGGGGCGGGACACTGAAGCTTTCTTT. Amino acids: CARSLVLDRGRDTEAFF. The chain is built from TRBV5-3 and TRBJ1-1, with 11 nucleotides matching TRBD1. TRBV5-3 carries the ORF label, with uncertain function. The V and J ends lost 4 bases and 3 bases, in that order; junction bases with no gene match: 11. The CDR3 covers 17 residues.

The CDR3 nucleotides are TGTGCCTCCCTGCGAGGAACAGGAGTTCAGCCCCAGCATTTT. Translating it yields CASLRGTGVQPQHF. The genes are TRBV6-5 and TRBJ1-5, with a tentative D call TRBD1 (5 bases). Trimming stripped 11 bases from V and 6 bases from J, with 20 bases between. This CDR3 spans 14 amino acids. CDR1 is MNHEY and CDR2 is SVGAGI in the germline V gene.

CDR3 residues: CASSQDPGEGSYEQYF. The CDR3 DNA reads TGTGCCAGCAGCCAAGATCCCGGGGAGGGCTCCTACGAGCAGTACTTC. The V call is TRBV4-2, the J call TRBJ2-7; 7 bases align to TRBD2. The CDR3 totals 16 residues. Trimming at V came to 0 bases and at J to 0 bases, leaving 5 bases not matched to a gene. Germline V gives CDR1 LGHNA, CDR2 YNFKEQ.

The CDR3 loop reads CASRGNSGTTYEQYF. CDR3 bases: TGTGCCAGCAGAGGAAATAGCGGGACAACCTACGAGCAGTACTTC. The chain links TRBV2 to TRBJ2-7; 8 nucleotides align to TRBD2. This CDR3 is built from 15 residues. Unmatched junction bases numbered 9, after V lost 6 bases and J lost 2 bases. Germline-derived CDR1 and CDR2 are SNHLY and FYNNEI.

This chain uses TRBV5-4 with TRBJ2-7, with a weak D call TRBD2 (6 bases). V lost 4 bases and J lost 2, with 16 bases in between. The CDR3 spans 15 residues. Germline CDR1 is SGHNT and CDR2 is YYREEE (reference sequence). The CDR3 bases are TGTGCCAGCAGCCCTGGTCGGGGGTCCACCTACGAGCAGTACTTC. Amino acid sequence: CASSPGRGSTYEQYF.

The chain links TRBV11-3 to TRBJ1-1; D gene ambiguous. CDR1 and CDR2 (germline): SGHNT, YENEEA. The CDR3 is made up of 12 amino acids. V was trimmed by 3 bases and J by 11 bases, leaving 13 bases between them. This chain's CDR3 is CASSFGEGPAFF. In DNA, the CDR3 is TGTGCCAGCAGCTTCGGTGAGGGTCCGGCTTTCTTT. The full variable domain, its missing parts supplied by reference TRBV11-3 and TRBJ1-1, is EAGVVQSPRYKIIEKKQPVAFWCNPISGHNTLYWYLQNLGQGPELLIRYENEEAVDDSQLPKDRFSAERLKGVDSTLKIQPAELGDSAVYLCASSFGEGPAFFGQGTRLTVV.

The rearrangement uses TRBV7-8 and TRBJ1-6; D might be TRBD1 (6 bases). Germline-derived CDR1 and CDR2 are SGHVS and FQNEAQ. With 1 base removed from V and 6 bases from J, the gap between germline ends came to 10 bases. The CDR3 is 15 amino acids. CDR3 sequence: CASSLDQGSNSPLHF. The CDR3 bases are TGTGCCAGCAGCTTAGATCAGGGGAGTAATTCACCCCTCCACTTT.

This chain connects TRBV15 to TRBJ2-5; D is ambiguous. Germline V gene lookup returns CDR1 LNHNV and CDR2 YYDKDF (reference sequence). CDR3 length equals 13 residues. Trimming shortened V by 3 bases and J by 5 bases, and 10 bases separated the two germline ends. The CDR3 is CATSRASPETQYF. DNA for the CDR3: TGTGCCACCAGCAGGGCCAGTCCGGAGACCCAGTACTTC.

This clone was recorded only once. This chain uses TRBV29-1 with TRBJ1-2; D remains unclear. Trimming took off 0 bases at V and 7 bases at J, with 6 bases between the two ends. CDR1 is SQVTM, CDR2 ANQGSEA, per germline. The CDR3 covers 11 residues. The CDR3 sequence: CSVEDLVGYTF. Written as DNA, the CDR3 is TGCAGCGTTGAAGATCTTGTTGGCTACACCTTC.

The chain joins TRBV6-5 to TRBJ2-5; no clear D gene. This CDR3 is built from 14 residues. V was shortened by 0 bases and J by 6 bases, with 11 bases between the two germline ends. Germline CDR1 and CDR2: MNHEY and SVGAGI. CDR3 sequence (DNA): TGTGCCAGCAGTTACTCCCCGCAGGTCCAGACCCAGTACTTC. Amino acid sequence: CASSYSPQVQTQYF.

The chain couples TRBV7-2 to TRBJ1-2; 8 bases match TRBD1. Unmatched junction bases numbered 6, after V lost 1 base and J lost 5 bases. CDR1 SGHTA and CDR2 FQGNSA come from the germline V gene. The length of the CDR3 is 15 residues. CDR3 protein: CASSLGLTGGYGYTF. The CDR3 bases are TGTGCCAGCAGCTTAGGGTTAACAGGGGGGTATGGCTACACCTTC.

The chain combines TRBV5-1 with TRBJ1-2, with a weak D call TRBD1 (6 bases). CDR3 length: 13 residues. Germline values: CDR1 SGHRS, CDR2 YFSETQ. Trimming pared 4 bases from V and 2 bases from J, leaving 9 bases between. The CDR3 loop reads CASSGGANYGYTF. The CDR3 nucleotides read TGCGCCAGCAGCGGGGGGGCCAACTATGGCTACACCTTC.

Here the CDR3 reads CASTPTGGAYGYTF. The CDR3 DNA sequence: TGTGCCAGCACCCCAACAGGGGGGGCCTATGGCTACACCTTC. The chain employs TRBV6-5 and TRBJ1-2, with 8 nucleotides matching TRBD1. Trimming at V came to 7 bases and at J to 4 bases, leaving 8 bases not matched to a gene. Germline values: CDR1 MNHEY, CDR2 SVGAGI. This CDR3 comprises 14 residues.

This chain uses TRBV7-3 with TRBJ2-1; TRBD2 matches at 9 bases. V gave up 6 bases and J gave up 4 bases; unmatched junction bases: 10. The CDR3 runs to 16 residues. Germline CDR1 reads SGHTA; CDR2 reads FQGTGA. CDR3 region: CASSSKREAGYNEQFF. CDR3 in DNA: TGTGCCAGCAGTTCAAAGCGGGAGGCAGGTTACAATGAGCAGTTCTTC.

The chain combines TRBV7-9 with TRBJ2-1; TRBD2 is a possible D gene (6 bases). Looked up from germline, CDR1 is SEHNR and CDR2 is FQNEAQ (reference sequence). V was cut by 1 base and J by 7 bases, with 17 bases left in between. This CDR3 comprises 16 residues. The CDR3 loop reads CASSLVGGLKSNEQFF. CDR3 bases: TGTGCCAGCAGCTTAGTCGGGGGTTTAAAATCGAATGAGCAGTTCTTC.

The chain employs TRBV18 and TRBJ1-6; D is uncertain. V lost 6 bases, J lost 3 bases, and 3 bases lay in between. The CDR3 spans 12 residues. CDR1 KGHSH and CDR2 LQKENI come from the germline V gene. The CDR3 spells CASSSYNSPLHF. For the CDR3, the DNA is TGTGCCAGCTCTAGCTATAATTCACCCCTCCACTTT.

The J gene is TRBJ2-3, the V gene TRBV19; 8 bases agree with TRBD2. Germline CDR1 reads LNHDA; CDR2 reads SQIVND (reference sequence). The CDR3 totals 16 residues. Trimming cost V 5 bases and J 1 base; bases outside gene matches: 8. CDR3 in DNA: TGTGCCAGTAGTGGCCGCGGGGGGCAGGGCACAGATACGCAGTATTTT. It translates to CASSGRGGQGTDTQYF.

The chain couples TRBV9 to TRBJ1-2; a weak D match, TRBD1 (5 bases). V shed 4 bases and J shed 7 bases, with 14 bases lying between them. In germline, CDR1 is SGDLS, CDR2 YYNGEE. CDR3 length: 13 residues. Here the CDR3 reads CASSPQGGFGYTF. The CDR3 nucleotides are TGTGCCAGCAGCCCCCAGGGAGGGTTTGGCTACACCTTC.

This clone was observed a single time. The chain employs TRBV6-1 and TRBJ1-1, with 9 bases matching TRBD1. This CDR3 is 15 amino acids long. The junction had 4 bases not matched to a gene; V was cut back by 2 bases and J by 3 bases. Germline V gives CDR1 MNHNS, CDR2 SASEGT. CDR3 coding DNA: TGTGCCAGCAGTGAACCGGACAGGGGCTACACTGAAGCTTTCTTT. This codes for CASSEPDRGYTEAFF.

This clone was picked up one time. The chain has TRBV19 and TRBJ1-6; 12 nucleotides agree with TRBD1. The CDR3 has 13 residues. V lost 10 bases and J lost 10; bases outside the gene matches: 5. CDR1 and CDR2 (germline): LNHDA, SQIVND (reference sequence). The CDR3 region has the DNA TGTGCCATTGGGACAGGGGGCCAATCACCCCTCCACTTT. Translated: CAIGTGGQSPLHF. The variable domain in full, completed from reference TRBV19 and TRBJ1-6, reads DGGITQSPKYLFRKEGQNVTLSCEQNLNHDAMYWYRQDPGQGLRLIYYSQIVNDFQKGDIAEGYSVSREKKESFPLTVTSAQKNPTAFYLCAIGTGGQSPLHFGNGTRLTVT.

This clone is a singleton in its sample. J is TRBJ1-3 and V is TRBV28, with D perhaps TRBD1 (6 bases). V was trimmed by 6 bases and J by 4 bases, leaving 16 bases between them. Germline CDR1 is MDHEN and CDR2 is SYDVKM. The CDR3 is made up of 15 amino acids. This CDR3 is CASSQGSGSGNTIYF. In DNA, the CDR3 is TGTGCCAGCAGCCAGGGGAGCGGGAGCGGAAACACCATATATTTT.

The genes are TRBV5-6 and TRBJ2-3, with 7 bases aligning to TRBD1. Germline V gives CDR1 SGHDT, CDR2 YYEEEE. The J segment lost 3 bases and the V segment lost 4 bases, leaving 8 bases of the junction unmatched. The CDR3 length is 15 residues. CDR3 residues: CASSHQGVRTDTQYF. CDR3 nucleotides: TGTGCCAGCAGCCATCAGGGGGTAAGAACAGATACGCAGTATTTT.

This chain joins TRBV27 and TRBJ1-2; perhaps TRBD1 as D (6 bases). V lost 6 bases to trimming and J lost 2 bases, with 10 bases between them. CDR1 and CDR2 (germline): MNHEY, SMNVEV (reference sequence). The CDR3 contains 13 residues. The CDR3, as DNA: TGTGCCAGCAGGGGGGCGTTAAACTATGGCTACACCTTC. Translated: CASRGALNYGYTF.

This CDR3 reads CASRGGHTGELFF. CDR3 DNA sequence: TGTGCCTCAAGGGGGGGGCACACCGGGGAGCTGTTTTTT. The rearrangement links TRBV12-3 or TRBV12-4 to TRBJ2-2, with TRBD2 as a possible D gene (7 bases). The CDR3 is 13 amino acids. V was pared by 11 bases and J by 3 bases, with 13 bases between.